This T cell receptor beta chain originates from a study of CD8 T cells in ankylosing spondylitis. TCRdb redid the calling of the 5' RACE reads with MiXCR, one entry per CDR3 protein. The data show about 88,000 distinct CDR3 sequences, with approximately 30% seen just once and around 56% held by the top ten. The sample consisted of blood, either unsorted or a sorted T cell fraction (not recorded which). This TCR derives from a male donor with ankylosing spondylitis or in good health (not recorded which).

CDR3 loop: CASSYGLREAKQFF. In DNA, the CDR3 is TGTGCCAGCAGTTACGGGCTTCGGGAGGCCAAGCAGTTCTTC. This chain links TRBV6-5 with TRBJ2-1; TRBD2 matches 7 bases. The germline V gene has CDR1 MNHEY and CDR2 SVGAGI. Trimming removed 2 bases from V and 11 bases from J; junction bases left unmatched: 9. The CDR3 spans 14 residues.